This T cell receptor (beta chain) was identified during a study of breast tumors, draining lymph nodes, adjacent tissues. General observations from the study: Luminal-like breast cancer showed significantly greater tumor-nontumor repertoire similarity than basal-like breast cancer did. Findings are consistent with lymph node origin and intratumoral expansion of most tumor T cells. Tumor repertoires ranked between lymph nodes and nontumor tissue in diversity, with V and J gene preferences.

Breast cancer patients provided tissue from their axillary draining lymph nodes. There are 15 residues in the CDR3. From germline, CDR1 is SSHAT and CDR2 FNYEAQ (reference sequence). TCRdb reprocessed the multiplex PCR reads via MiXCR and lists one record per CDR3 protein. The table has about 220,000 distinct CDR3 sequences, under 40% seen once. About this clonotype itself: Its antigen is not identified. Its ends do not fully match the called genes, so a read error is possible.

The chain combines TRBV7-7 with TRBJ2-6; D possibly uses TRBD1 or TRBD2 (5 bases each). The TCR comes from a female donor with breast cancer. Some clones in this sample may be carry-over from other donors' samples. The sequenced sample was axillary lymph node tissue. The CDR3 sequence: CASSLSNEGTNVLTF. CDR3 nucleotides: TGTGCTAGCAGCTTATCTAATGAGGGGACCAACGTCCTGACTTTC.